This TCR beta chain was captured by sequencing in a study of human T cells and chemical hapten exposure. Time point specified: pre-sensitization, week 0. Described treatment: therapeutic diphenylcyclopropenone sensitization with weekly scalp DPC. The study drew its donors from alopecia patients who were 18 to 70 years old and suitable for DPC. CDR1 is LNHNV and CDR2 is YYDKDF in the germline V gene (reference sequence). The CDR3 runs to 13 residues. Germline trimming cut 7 bases from V and 3 bases from J; bases unmatched to any gene: 5. TCRdb re-called the RACE reads with MiXCR, one entry per CDR3 protein. In the table there are 150,000 to 200,000 distinct CDR3 sequences, approximately 29% of which are singletons.

The chain recombines TRBV15 with TRBJ1-1; the match to TRBD1 covers 7 bases. The sequence came from a young woman with alopecia areata. Some clones in this sample may be carry-over from other donors' samples. The sequencing used whole blood, collected in connection with sensitization to the hapten diphenylcyclopropenone (DPC). DNA for the CDR3: TGTGCCACCAACACAGGGGTTGACACTGAAGCTTTCTTT. Protein product: CATNTGVDTEAFF.